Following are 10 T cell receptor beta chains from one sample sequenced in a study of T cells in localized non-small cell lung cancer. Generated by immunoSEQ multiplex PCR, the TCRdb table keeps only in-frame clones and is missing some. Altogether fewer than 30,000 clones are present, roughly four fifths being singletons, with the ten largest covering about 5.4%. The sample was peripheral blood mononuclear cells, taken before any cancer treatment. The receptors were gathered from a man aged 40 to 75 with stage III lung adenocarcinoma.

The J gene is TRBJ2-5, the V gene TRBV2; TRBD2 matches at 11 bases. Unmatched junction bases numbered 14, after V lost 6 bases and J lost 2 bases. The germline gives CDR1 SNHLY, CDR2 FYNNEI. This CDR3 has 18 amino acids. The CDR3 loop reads CASRDGLAGRNPQETQYF. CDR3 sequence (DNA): TGTGCCAGCAGGGATGGACTAGCGGGTCGCAATCCACAAGAGACCCAGTACTTC.

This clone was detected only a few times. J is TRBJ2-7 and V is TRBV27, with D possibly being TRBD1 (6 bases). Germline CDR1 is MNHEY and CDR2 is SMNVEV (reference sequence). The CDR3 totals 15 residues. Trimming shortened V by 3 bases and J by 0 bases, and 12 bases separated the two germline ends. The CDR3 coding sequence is TGTGCCAGCAGTTTCGGTGGGACAAACTCCTACGAGCAGTACTTC. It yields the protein CASSFGGTNSYEQYF.

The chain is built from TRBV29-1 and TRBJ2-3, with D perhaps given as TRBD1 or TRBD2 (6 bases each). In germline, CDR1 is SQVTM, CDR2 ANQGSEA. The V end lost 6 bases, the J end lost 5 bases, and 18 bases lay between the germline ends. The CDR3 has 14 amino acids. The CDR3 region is CSVYGPGARDTQYF. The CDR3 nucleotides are TGCAGCGTGTATGGGCCGGGGGCAAGAGATACGCAGTATTTT.

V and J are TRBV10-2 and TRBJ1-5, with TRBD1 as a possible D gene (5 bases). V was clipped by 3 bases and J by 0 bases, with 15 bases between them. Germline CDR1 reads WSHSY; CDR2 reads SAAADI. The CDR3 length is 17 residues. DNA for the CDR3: TGCGCCAGCAGTGAAACCCTATGGGGGTATAGCAATCAGCCCCAGCATTTT. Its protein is CASSETLWGYSNQPQHF.

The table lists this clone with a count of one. CDR3 region: CASSLSGLYGNTIYF. CDR3 bases: TGTGCCAGCAGTTTATCGGGCCTCTACGGAAACACCATATATTTT. This sequence joins TRBV27 and TRBJ1-3, with D unresolved. CDR1 MNHEY and CDR2 SMNVEV come from the germline V gene (reference sequence). Trimming left V 0 bases short and J 4 bases short, with 10 bases between. The CDR3 consists of 15 residues.

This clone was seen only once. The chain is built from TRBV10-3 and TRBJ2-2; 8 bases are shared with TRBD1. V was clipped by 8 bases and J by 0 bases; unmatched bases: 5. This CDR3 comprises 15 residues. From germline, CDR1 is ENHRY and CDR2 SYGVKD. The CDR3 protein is CAIGDRRANTGELFF. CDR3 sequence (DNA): TGTGCCATCGGGGACAGGCGCGCGAACACCGGGGAGCTGTTTTTT.

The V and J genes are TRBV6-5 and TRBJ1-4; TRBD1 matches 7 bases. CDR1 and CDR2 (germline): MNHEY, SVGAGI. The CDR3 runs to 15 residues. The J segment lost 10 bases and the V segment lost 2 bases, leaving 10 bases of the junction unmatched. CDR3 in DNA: TGTGCCAGCAGTTACCAAGACAGGGATCTCGGAAAACTGTTTTTT. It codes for CASSYQDRDLGKLFF.

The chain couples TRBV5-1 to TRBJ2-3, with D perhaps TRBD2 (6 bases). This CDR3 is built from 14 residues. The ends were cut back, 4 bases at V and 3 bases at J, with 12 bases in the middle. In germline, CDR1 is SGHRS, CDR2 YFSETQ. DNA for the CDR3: TGCGCCAGCAGCCAGGGACTTACTACAGATACGCAGTATTTT. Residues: CASSQGLTTDTQYF.

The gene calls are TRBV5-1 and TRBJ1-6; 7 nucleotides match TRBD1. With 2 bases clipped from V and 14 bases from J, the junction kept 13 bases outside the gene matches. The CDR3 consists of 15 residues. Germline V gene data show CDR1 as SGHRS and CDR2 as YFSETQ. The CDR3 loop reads CASSLTTGAREALHF. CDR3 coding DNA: TGCGCCAGCAGCTTAACTACAGGGGCCCGCGAGGCCCTCCACTTT.

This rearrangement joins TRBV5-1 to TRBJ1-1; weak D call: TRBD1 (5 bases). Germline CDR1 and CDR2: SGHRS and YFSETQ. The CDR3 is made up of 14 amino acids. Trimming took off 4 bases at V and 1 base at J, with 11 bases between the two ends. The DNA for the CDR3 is TGCGCCAGCAGCCCGGGGCCATCGAACACTGAAGCTTTCTTT. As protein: CASSPGPSNTEAFF.